A selection of T cell receptor beta chains follows, all from one sample in a study of shared clonotypes between healthy human individuals. TCRdb keeps only in-frame clones here, not all; method: immunoSEQ multiplex PCR. The sample gives under 1,900,000 clones, 98% of which show up once; 0.3% to 0.45% is in the top ten. The specimen sequenced was naive CD4+ T cells sorted from blood. The receptor source for this set is a man aged 25-45 years in good health. Each CDR3 is given with its conserved first and last residue. D genes are given only for firm matches. Clone size is not always given. Where it is, it says once, few, many or a class for expanded clones.

d_gene: .; abundance: .; v_gene: TRBV12-2; j_gene: TRBJ1-2; CDR3nt: TGTGCAAGTCGGGCGACAGGGGACTACGGCTACACCTTC; CDR3aa: CASRATGDYGYTF
d_gene: TRBD1; abundance: .; v_gene: TRBV6-4; j_gene: TRBJ1-5; CDR3nt: TGTGCCAGCAGTGTCCCGACAGGGGGCGGCAATCAGCCCCAGCATTTT; CDR3aa: CASSVPTGGGNQPQHF
d_gene: .; abundance: .; v_gene: TRBV5-5; j_gene: TRBJ1-5; CDR3nt: TGTGCCAGCAGCTTGGACCCGACTGGTCAGCCCCAGCATTTT; CDR3aa: CASSLDPTGQPQHF
d_gene: .; abundance: .; v_gene: TRBV27; j_gene: TRBJ1-1; CDR3nt: TGTGCCAGCAGTTCTCCCTTAAAAAACACTGAAGCTTTCTTT; CDR3aa: CASSSPLKNTEAFF
d_gene: .; abundance: .; v_gene: TRBV4-3; j_gene: TRBJ1-5; CDR3nt: TGCGCCAGCAGCCAAGATGCGAGATTGGTAGGTCAGCCCCAGCATTTT; CDR3aa: CASSQDARLVGQPQHF
d_gene: TRBD2; abundance: .; v_gene: TRBV10-1; j_gene: TRBJ2-3; CDR3nt: TGCGCCAGCAGCTTCACTAGCGCCAGCACAGATACGCAGTATTTT; CDR3aa: CASSFTSASTDTQYF
d_gene: .; abundance: .; v_gene: TRBV11-2; j_gene: TRBJ2-1; CDR3nt: TGTGCCAGCTCATACAATGAGCAGTTCTTC; CDR3aa: CASSYNEQFF
d_gene: .; abundance: .; v_gene: TRBV11-2; j_gene: TRBJ2-7; CDR3nt: TGTGCCAGCAGCCACTACCGGGCCGGCTCGACGTCCTACGAGCAGTACTTC; CDR3aa: CASSHYRAGSTSYEQYF
d_gene: .; abundance: .; v_gene: TRBV4-2; j_gene: TRBJ2-7; CDR3nt: TGTGCCAGCAGCCCAACCGGGACGGAAAGCTCCTACGAGCAGTACTTC; CDR3aa: CASSPTGTESSYEQYF
d_gene: TRBD2; abundance: .; v_gene: TRBV27; j_gene: TRBJ2-1; CDR3nt: TGTGCCAGCAGTCTGGGGACTAGCGGGAGCTATGAGCAGTTCTTC; CDR3aa: CASSLGTSGSYEQFF
d_gene: .; abundance: .; v_gene: TRBV5-1; j_gene: TRBJ1-4; CDR3nt: TGCGCCAGCAGCTTGACGGGGACTAATGAAAAACTGTTTTTT; CDR3aa: CASSLTGTNEKLFF
d_gene: .; abundance: .; v_gene: TRBV7-2; j_gene: TRBJ2-2; CDR3nt: TGTGCCAGCAGCTTACGACGGATGAACACCGGGGAGCTGTTTTTT; CDR3aa: CASSLRRMNTGELFF
d_gene: .; abundance: once; v_gene: TRBV6-5; j_gene: TRBJ2-7; CDR3nt: TGTGCCAGCAGCCGGGGCCGAGGATACGAGCAGTACTTC; CDR3aa: CASSRGRGYEQYF
d_gene: TRBD2; abundance: few; v_gene: TRBV5-1; j_gene: TRBJ2-2; CDR3nt: TGCGCCAGCAGCCCAAGACTAGCGGGGCCGAACACCGGGGAGCTGTTTTTT; CDR3aa: CASSPRLAGPNTGELFF
d_gene: .; abundance: .; v_gene: TRBV6-1; j_gene: TRBJ1-1; CDR3nt: TGTGCCAGCAGTAAAAAACCCCGATTGGAGACTGAAGCTTTCTTT; CDR3aa: CASSKKPRLETEAFF
d_gene: .; abundance: .; v_gene: TRBV2; j_gene: TRBJ2-3; CDR3nt: TGTGCCAGCAGTGAAAGACAGTACACAGATACGCAGTATTTT; CDR3aa: CASSERQYTDTQYF
d_gene: .; abundance: .; v_gene: TRBV11-3; j_gene: TRBJ2-1; CDR3nt: TGTGCCAGCAGCCCAAGTACACCGCATGAGCAGTTCTTC; CDR3aa: CASSPSTPHEQFF
d_gene: .; abundance: .; v_gene: TRBV4-1; j_gene: TRBJ2-7; CDR3nt: TGCGCCAGCAGCCACCTCGGACATTACGAGCAGTACTTC; CDR3aa: CASSHLGHYEQYF
d_gene: .; abundance: once; v_gene: TRBV6-1; j_gene: TRBJ2-1; CDR3nt: TGTGCCAGCCTAGAGTACGGAGTACGTTCGGCTGAGCAGTTCTTC; CDR3aa: CASLEYGVRSAEQFF
d_gene: TRBD2; abundance: .; v_gene: TRBV7-8; j_gene: TRBJ2-6; CDR3nt: TGTGCCAGCAGCTTCTCCGGGACTAGCGGGCTCGGGGCTGGGGCCAACGTCCTGACTTTC; CDR3aa: CASSFSGTSGLGAGANVLTF
d_gene: .; abundance: .; v_gene: TRBV10-3; j_gene: TRBJ1-1; CDR3nt: TGTGCCATCAGTGGGACAAACACTGAAGCTTTCTTT; CDR3aa: CAISGTNTEAFF
d_gene: .; abundance: .; v_gene: TRBV7-2; j_gene: TRBJ2-3; CDR3nt: TGTGCCAGCAGCCGTTGGCAGACAGATACGCAGTATTTT; CDR3aa: CASSRWQTDTQYF
d_gene: TRBD1; abundance: .; v_gene: TRBV4-2; j_gene: TRBJ1-2; CDR3nt: TGTGCCAGCAGCCAATCGGACAGGGGAATCTATGGCTACACCTTC; CDR3aa: CASSQSDRGIYGYTF
d_gene: TRBD1; abundance: .; v_gene: TRBV5-1; j_gene: TRBJ2-7; CDR3nt: TGCGCCAGCAGCTTTCCCACAGGGGGCCGTTACGAGCAGTACTTC; CDR3aa: CASSFPTGGRYEQYF
d_gene: .; abundance: .; v_gene: TRBV6-1; j_gene: TRBJ1-5; CDR3nt: TGTGCCAGCAGTGAAGGCAGGGGATATAGCAATCAGCCCCAGCATTTT; CDR3aa: CASSEGRGYSNQPQHF
d_gene: .; abundance: .; v_gene: TRBV9; j_gene: TRBJ2-1; CDR3nt: TGTGCCAGCAGCGGAGGGGCGGCCCTGAGGGGGAATGAGCAGTTCTTC; CDR3aa: CASSGGAALRGNEQFF
d_gene: .; abundance: once; v_gene: TRBV4-1; j_gene: TRBJ2-7; CDR3nt: TGCGCCAGCAGCCAAGGTGGGACCACCTACGAGCAGTACTTC; CDR3aa: CASSQGGTTYEQYF
d_gene: TRBD2; abundance: .; v_gene: TRBV4-1; j_gene: TRBJ2-7; CDR3nt: TGCGCCAGCAGCCAAGATCCAGCGGGATCCTCCTACGAGCAGTACTTC; CDR3aa: CASSQDPAGSSYEQYF
d_gene: TRBD2; abundance: .; v_gene: TRBV29-1; j_gene: TRBJ2-2; CDR3nt: TGCAGCGTTGTAGCGGGGGGCGGCGGGGAGCTGTTTTTT; CDR3aa: CSVVAGGGGELFF
d_gene: .; abundance: .; v_gene: TRBV29-1; j_gene: TRBJ2-2; CDR3nt: TGCAGCGTTAAAAAGCCGGGACGGATAAACACCGGGGAGCTGTTTTTT; CDR3aa: CSVKKPGRINTGELFF
d_gene: .; abundance: .; v_gene: TRBV1; j_gene: TRBJ2-3; CDR3nt: TGCACCAGCAGCCCAACCGGGACTAGCGGGAGGGGAGGCCCAGATACGCAGTATTTT; CDR3aa: CTSSPTGTSGRGGPDTQYF
d_gene: .; abundance: once; v_gene: TRBV5-1; j_gene: TRBJ2-2; CDR3nt: TGCGCCAGCAGCAGGGCCAGCCGCGGGAACACCGGGGAGCTGTTTTTT; CDR3aa: CASSRASRGNTGELFF
d_gene: TRBD2; abundance: .; v_gene: TRBV11-2; j_gene: TRBJ2-7; CDR3nt: TGTGCCAGCAGCTTAAAACGGGAGGGGGCCTACGAGCAGTACTTC; CDR3aa: CASSLKREGAYEQYF
d_gene: .; abundance: .; v_gene: TRBV4-1; j_gene: TRBJ2-1; CDR3nt: TGCGCCAGCAGCCAAGGGGAGGCCCCCTACAATGAGCAGTTCTTC; CDR3aa: CASSQGEAPYNEQFF
d_gene: .; abundance: .; v_gene: TRBV5-1; j_gene: TRBJ1-4; CDR3nt: TGCGCCAGCAGCTTGGATACTACAACTAATGAAAAACTGTTTTTT; CDR3aa: CASSLDTTTNEKLFF
d_gene: .; abundance: .; v_gene: TRBV9; j_gene: TRBJ2-7; CDR3nt: TGTGCCAGCAGCCCTGGGGGGTTCTCAAGCTACGAGCAGTACTTC; CDR3aa: CASSPGGFSSYEQYF
d_gene: TRBD1; abundance: once; v_gene: TRBV4-1; j_gene: TRBJ2-7; CDR3nt: TGCGCCAGCAGCCAAGGGAGACAGGGGGCGTTGGAGCAGTACTTC; CDR3aa: CASSQGRQGALEQYF
d_gene: .; abundance: .; v_gene: TRBV5-5; j_gene: TRBJ2-1; CDR3nt: TGTGCCAGCAGCTCGTCAGGGTCCTACAATGAGCAGTTCTTC; CDR3aa: CASSSSGSYNEQFF
d_gene: TRBD2; abundance: .; v_gene: TRBV13; j_gene: TRBJ2-7; CDR3nt: TGTGCCAGCAGCTTAGCCCCCCTCGCGGGAGGGCCCTACGAGCAGTACTTC; CDR3aa: CASSLAPLAGGPYEQYF
d_gene: .; abundance: once; v_gene: TRBV2; j_gene: TRBJ2-7; CDR3nt: TGTGCCAGCAGCCCAGGGGCGGGGGACTACGAGCAGTACTTC; CDR3aa: CASSPGAGDYEQYF
d_gene: .; abundance: .; v_gene: TRBV10-3; j_gene: TRBJ1-4; CDR3nt: TGTGCCATCAGCCCCACGACAGGCAGTAATGAAAAACTGTTTTTT; CDR3aa: CAISPTTGSNEKLFF
d_gene: TRBD2; abundance: .; v_gene: TRBV9; j_gene: TRBJ2-5; CDR3nt: TGTGCCAGCAGCGTAGGGACTAGCGGGAGCGGTATGAAGACCCAGTACTTC; CDR3aa: CASSVGTSGSGMKTQYF